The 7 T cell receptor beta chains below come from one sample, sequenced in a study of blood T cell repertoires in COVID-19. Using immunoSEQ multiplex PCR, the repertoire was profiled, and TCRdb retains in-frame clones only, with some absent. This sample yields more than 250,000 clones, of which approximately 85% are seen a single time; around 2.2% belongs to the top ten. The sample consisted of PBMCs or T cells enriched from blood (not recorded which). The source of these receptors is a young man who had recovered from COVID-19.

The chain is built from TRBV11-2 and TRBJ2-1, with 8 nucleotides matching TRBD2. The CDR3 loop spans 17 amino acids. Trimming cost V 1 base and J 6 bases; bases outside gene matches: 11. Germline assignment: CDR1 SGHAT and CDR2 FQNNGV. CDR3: CASSLVSRSGGRNEQFF. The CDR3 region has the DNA TGTGCCAGCAGCTTAGTGAGTAGGTCGGGGGGGCGCAATGAGCAGTTCTTC.

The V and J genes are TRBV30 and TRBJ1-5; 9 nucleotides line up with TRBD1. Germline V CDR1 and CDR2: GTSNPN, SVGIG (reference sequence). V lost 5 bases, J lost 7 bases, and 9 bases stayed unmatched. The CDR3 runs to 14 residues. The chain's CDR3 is CAWDTGGGDQPQHF. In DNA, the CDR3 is TGTGCCTGGGACACAGGGGGCGGGGACCAGCCCCAGCATTTT.

The CDR3 bases are TGTGCCAGCAGTTCTTTCGGGGAAGCGGGGGGCGGATACCAAGAGACCCAGTACTTC. Protein product: CASSSFGEAGGGYQETQYF. The chain recombines TRBV27 with TRBJ2-5, with 9 bases identical to TRBD2. Germline assignment: CDR1 MNHEY and CDR2 SMNVEV (reference sequence). Trimming at V came to 4 bases and at J to 0 bases, leaving 15 bases not matched to a gene. The CDR3 is made up of 19 amino acids.

The CDR3 loop reads CASSTFDRGRGYTF. The CDR3 bases are TGTGCCAGTAGTACCTTTGACAGGGGACGAGGCTACACCTTC. V gene TRBV19 combines with J gene TRBJ1-2; 8 positions agree with TRBD1. The CDR3 is made up of 14 amino acids. Trimming removed 4 bases from V and 8 bases from J; junction bases left unmatched: 9. Germline loops: CDR1 LNHDA, CDR2 SQIVND (reference sequence).

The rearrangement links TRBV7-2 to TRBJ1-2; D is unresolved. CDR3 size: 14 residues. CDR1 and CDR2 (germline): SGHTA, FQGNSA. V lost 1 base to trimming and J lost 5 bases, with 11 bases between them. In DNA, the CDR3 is TGTGCCAGCAGCTTAGGGGCAGGCTTTTATGGCTACACCTTC. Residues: CASSLGAGFYGYTF. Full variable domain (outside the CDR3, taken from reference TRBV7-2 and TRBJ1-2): GAGVSQSPSNKVTEKGKDVELRCDPISGHTALYWYRQSLGQGLEFLIYFQGNSAPDKSGLPSDRFSAERTGGSVSTLTIQRTQQEDSAVYLCASSLGAGFYGYTFGSGTRLTVV.

The DNA of the CDR3 is TGTGCCAGCAGCTTAGACAGGGGAAGCAATCAGCCCCAGCATTTT. Protein: CASSLDRGSNQPQHF. The chain recombines TRBV7-8 with TRBJ1-5; 7 bases map to TRBD1. The junction had 1 base not matched to a gene; V was cut back by 1 base and J by 1 base. The germline V gene encodes CDR1 SGHVS and CDR2 FQNEAQ. This CDR3 contains 15 residues.

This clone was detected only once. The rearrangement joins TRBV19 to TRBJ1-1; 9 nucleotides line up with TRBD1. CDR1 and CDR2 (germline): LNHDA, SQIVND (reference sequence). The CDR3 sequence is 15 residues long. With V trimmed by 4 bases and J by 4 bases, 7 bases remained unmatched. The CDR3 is CASSTGQGWATEAFF. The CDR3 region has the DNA TGTGCCAGTAGTACGGGACAGGGATGGGCCACTGAAGCTTTCTTT.